This T cell receptor (beta chain) comes out of a study of graft-versus-host responses after intestinal transplantation. Notes on the study in general: Analysis identified GvH clones in recipient marrow, with some appearing first in ileum or blood.

Of note for this clone: Its antigen is not known.

TCRdb keeps only in-frame clones here, not all; method: immunoSEQ multiplex PCR. The table has just under 50,000 clones, about 88% seen once. The CDR3 spans 14 residues. The ends were cut back, 0 bases at V and 5 bases at J, with 8 bases in the middle. The germline V gene encodes CDR1 SGHTA and CDR2 FQGNSA. The sequence was obtained from a human donor who was the organ donor for an intestinal transplant. The source was unstimulated CD4+ T cells sorted from spleen or lymph node cells, collected before transplant. The chain recombines TRBV7-2 with TRBJ2-1; possible D gene TRBD2, 6 bases. CDR3 bases: TGTGCCAGCAGCTTAGCGGGAGGACACAATGAGCAGTTCTTC. As protein: CASSLAGGHNEQFF.